The 23 T cell receptor beta chains below were found in one sample sequenced in a study of OX40 agonist ivuxolimab in advanced cancers. Here immunoSEQ multiplex PCR was the method, and the copy in TCRdb shows in-frame clones only, minus some. This table holds about 62,000 clones, around 79% found once. The specimen comprised CD4+ or CD8+ T cells sorted from blood, sampled in a trial of the OX40 agonist ivuxolimab. These receptors all come from an adult with an advanced solid tumor such as melanoma, head and neck, liver or kidney cancer.

The chain joins TRBV4-3 to TRBJ2-1; no firm D call. The germline gives CDR1 LGHNA, CDR2 YSLEER. This CDR3 contains 16 residues. V lost 2 bases, J lost 6 bases, and 17 bases lay in between. CDR3 nucleotides: TGCGCCAGCAGCCAAATACCGGGTCCCTTGCCCAATGAGCAGTTCTTC. Residues: CASSQIPGPLPNEQFF.

V and J are TRBV9 and TRBJ2-5; D gene ambiguous. Judging by the DNA end, TRBJ2-7 fits better; the J call may be wrong. The CDR3 has 14 amino acids. CDR1 SGDLS and CDR2 YYNGEE come from the germline V gene. The CDR3 is CASSVGSLGYEQYF. The DNA of the CDR3 is TGTGCCAGCAGCGTAGGTTCTCTGGGCTACGAGCAGTACTTC.

This chain joins TRBV6-6 and TRBJ1-2; 7 bases match TRBD1. Germline values: CDR1 MNHNY, CDR2 SVGAGI (reference sequence). V gave up 3 bases and J gave up 3 bases; unmatched junction bases: 7. This CDR3 is built from 15 residues. In DNA, the CDR3 is TGTGCCAGCAGTTATCCTGGACAGGAGGACTATGGCTACACCTTC. Translating gives CASSYPGQEDYGYTF.

This rearrangement joins TRBV5-1 to TRBJ2-7, with D uncertain. Germline-derived CDR1 and CDR2 are SGHRS and YFSETQ. The CDR3 loop spans 15 amino acids. Trimming shortened V by 1 base and J by 0 bases, and 11 bases separated the two germline ends. CDR3: CASSLKQTSSYEQYF. Here the CDR3 DNA reads TGCGCCAGCAGCTTGAAACAGACAAGCTCCTACGAGCAGTACTTC. The full variable domain, completed using reference TRBV5-1 and TRBJ2-7, is KAGVTQTPRYLIKTRGQQVTLSCSPISGHRSVSWYQQTPGQGLQFLFEYFSETQRNKGNFPGRFSGRQFSNSRSEMNVSTLELGDSALYLCASSLKQTSSYEQYFGPGTRLTVT.

The chain has TRBV7-9 and TRBJ2-1; the D call may be TRBD1 or TRBD2 (5 bases each). CDR3 length: 12 residues. With 8 bases removed from V and 7 bases from J, the gap between germline ends came to 12 bases. Per germline, CDR1 SEHNR and CDR2 FQNEAQ (reference sequence). In DNA form, the CDR3 reads TGTGCCAGCTTAGAGGGGTGGAATGAGCAGTTCTTC. Its protein product is CASLEGWNEQFF.

The V call is TRBV6-5, the J call TRBJ2-7, with 8 bases identical to TRBD1. The CDR3 contains 15 residues. J was trimmed by 4 bases and V by 0 bases; bases with no gene match: 5. Germline CDR1 and CDR2: MNHEY and SVGAGI. The CDR3 coding sequence is TGTGCCAGCAGTTACTCGTTCAGGGGGCCTTACGAGCAGTACTTC. It codes for CASSYSFRGPYEQYF.

This chain links TRBV6-5 with TRBJ2-2; tentative D call: TRBD2 (5 bases). This CDR3 has 14 residues. Per the germline V gene, CDR1 is MNHEY and CDR2 is SVGAGI. Trimming left V 6 bases short and J 2 bases short, with 10 bases between. CDR3 nucleotides: TGTGCCAGCAGCATTGAGGGCAACACCGGGGAGCTGTTTTTT. This codes for CASSIEGNTGELFF.

The gene calls are TRBV27 and TRBJ2-2; 7 positions agree with TRBD2. The CDR3 spans 13 residues. The germline V gene encodes CDR1 MNHEY and CDR2 SMNVEV (reference sequence). Trimming removed 5 bases from V and 7 bases from J; junction bases left unmatched: 4. The CDR3: CASSQTGGGELFF. CDR3 DNA sequence: TGTGCCAGCAGTCAGACGGGGGGCGGGGAGCTGTTTTTT.

The V call is TRBV19, the J call TRBJ2-7; 9 nucleotides match TRBD1. In germline, CDR1 is LNHDA, CDR2 SQIVND (reference sequence). V lost 3 bases to trimming and J lost 1 base; unmatched junction nucleotides: 4. The CDR3 contains 15 residues. The CDR3 DNA follows: TGTGCCAGTAGTATTCCAGGACAGGGGTCCTACGAGCAGTACTTC. It yields the protein CASSIPGQGSYEQYF. Based on the CDR3 plus reference TRBV19 and TRBJ2-7, the full variable domain is DGGITQSPKYLFRKEGQNVTLSCEQNLNHDAMYWYRQDPGQGLRLIYYSQIVNDFQKGDIAEGYSVSREKKESFPLTVTSAQKNPTAFYLCASSIPGQGSYEQYFGPGTRLTVT.

Only a few counts were recorded for this clone. CDR3 bases: TGTGCCAGCAGTTTTCTGCAGGGACCCTACGAGCAGTACTTC. It yields the protein CASSFLQGPYEQYF. The chain has TRBV27 and TRBJ2-7; TRBD1 or TRBD2 may be the D gene (5 bases each). The CDR3 length is 14 residues. Per the germline V gene, CDR1 is MNHEY and CDR2 is SMNVEV (reference sequence). The germline V and J ends were trimmed by 3 bases and 2 bases, with 11 bases remaining between them.

V and J are TRBV19 and TRBJ2-1; TRBD1 matches at 7 bases. The CDR3 has 14 residues. CDR1 and CDR2 (germline): LNHDA, SQIVND (reference sequence). Trimming removed 6 bases from V and 6 bases from J; junction bases left unmatched: 8. The CDR3 is CASSRQGTVNEQFF. The DNA of the CDR3 is TGTGCCAGTAGCCGACAGGGAACGGTCAATGAGCAGTTCTTC.

The sample holds one count of this clone. The genes are TRBV4-1 and TRBJ1-3; possible D gene TRBD1, 6 bases. Germline CDR1 and CDR2: MGHRA and YSYEKL. V lost 4 bases, J lost 2 bases, and 27 bases lay in between. CDR3 length equals 20 residues. The CDR3 reads CASSPGGAKETWVPGNTIYF. DNA of the CDR3: TGCGCCAGCAGCCCGGGGGGGGCGAAAGAGACGTGGGTCCCTGGAAACACCATATATTTT.

This chain links TRBV4-2 with TRBJ1-2; D unresolved. The CDR3 is 16 residues long. CDR1 is LGHNA and CDR2 is YNFKEQ in the germline V gene. Deletions cut 4 bases from V and 4 bases from J, with 19 bases between. The CDR3 DNA is TGTGCCAGCAGCCGCCGTGGCAAAGGTTGGACCTATGGCTACACCTTC. Translating it yields CASSRRGKGWTYGYTF.

The chain uses TRBV30 and TRBJ1-1; D gene uncertain. Germline V CDR1 and CDR2: GTSNPN, SVGIG (reference sequence). V was clipped by 4 bases and J by 8 bases, with 20 bases between them. CDR3 length equals 14 residues. The CDR3 reads CAWTQPPNGAEAFF. The CDR3 DNA reads TGTGCCTGGACCCAGCCCCCGAACGGAGCCGAAGCTTTCTTT.

The chain uses TRBV5-1 and TRBJ1-3; possibly TRBD1 for D (5 bases). CDR1 is SGHRS, CDR2 YFSETQ, per germline. The CDR3 totals 15 residues. Trimming removed 0 bases from V and 0 bases from J, with 7 bases in between. The CDR3 DNA reads TGCGCCAGCAGCTTGGCGGGGACCTCTGGAAACACCATATATTTT. The encoded protein is CASSLAGTSGNTIYF.

The sample holds one count of this clone. This chain connects TRBV28 to TRBJ2-7; D is possibly TRBD2 (5 bases). Looked up from germline, CDR1 is MDHEN and CDR2 is SYDVKM. The CDR3 totals 15 residues. Trimming removed 4 bases from V and 0 bases from J, with 13 bases in between. DNA for the CDR3: TGTGCCAGCAGTTCCCGGGAACTTAGCTCCTACGAGCAGTACTTC. Its translation: CASSSRELSSYEQYF.

V gene TRBV9 combines with J gene TRBJ2-1; D is uncertain. This CDR3 comprises 12 residues. The V end was cut by 0 bases, the J end by 9 bases, with 7 bases between. Per the germline V gene, CDR1 is SGDLS and CDR2 is YYNGEE. The CDR3 DNA reads as TGTGCCAGCAGCGTAGCTAAGAGTGAGCAGTTCTTC. Residues: CASSVAKSEQFF.

The count of this clone is one. CDR3 DNA: TGCGCCAGCAGCTTGGACCGCGCCTCCTACAATGAGCAGTTCTTC. It translates to CASSLDRASYNEQFF. The chain employs TRBV5-1 and TRBJ2-1; D is unclear. The CDR3 contains 15 residues. Trimming shortened V by 0 bases and J by 0 bases, and 7 bases separated the two germline ends. CDR1 and CDR2 from the germline V gene are SGHRS and YFSETQ.

This clone was detected only once. CDR3 DNA sequence: TGTGCCAGCAGCACTCAGGGCAGGGAGGGCTACGAGCAGTACTTC. It codes for CASSTQGREGYEQYF. This chain uses TRBV7-6 with TRBJ2-5; 7 bases align to TRBD2. The last part of the DNA fits TRBJ2-7 better; the J call may be wrong. Germline V gene lookup returns CDR1 SGHVS and CDR2 FNYEAQ. CDR3 length equals 15 residues.

This chain uses TRBV6-1 with TRBJ1-5; 9 bases align to TRBD1. Germline CDR1 MNHNS, CDR2 SASEGT. Trimming at V came to 6 bases and at J to 6 bases, leaving 9 bases not matched to a gene. CDR3 size: 15 residues. For the CDR3, the DNA is TGTGCCAGCAGACCGGGACAGGGATCGGGTCAGCCCCAGCATTTT. It yields the protein CASRPGQGSGQPQHF.

V gene TRBV5-1 combines with J gene TRBJ2-1; D remains ambiguous. Germline V CDR1 and CDR2: SGHRS, YFSETQ. This CDR3 is built from 16 residues. Between the trimmed V and J ends, which lost 3 bases and 4 bases, there was a span of 17 bases. The CDR3 nucleotides are TGCGCCAGCAGCTATACGGTAGCCTCCCTTTACAATGAGCAGTTCTTC. Encoded protein: CASSYTVASLYNEQFF. Full variable domain (remainder filled in from reference TRBV5-1 and TRBJ2-1): KAGVTQTPRYLIKTRGQQVTLSCSPISGHRSVSWYQQTPGQGLQFLFEYFSETQRNKGNFPGRFSGRQFSNSRSEMNVSTLELGDSALYLCASSYTVASLYNEQFFGPGTRLTVL.

This chain joins TRBV20-1 and TRBJ2-7, with D maybe TRBD2 (6 bases). The CDR3 loop spans 11 amino acids. V gave up 3 bases and J gave up 5 bases, with 8 bases separating them. In germline, CDR1 is DFQATT, CDR2 SNEGSKA (reference sequence). The CDR3 DNA follows: TGCAGTGCTAGTAAGCGGGACGAGCAGTACTTC. This codes for CSASKRDEQYF.

The V call is TRBV18, the J call TRBJ1-2; 7 bases match TRBD1. V dropped 1 base and J dropped 3; count of bases not matched to a gene: 11. Looked up from germline, CDR1 is KGHSH and CDR2 is LQKENI. There are 17 residues in the CDR3. CDR3 amino acids: CASSPRGGDSSDYGYTF. CDR3 DNA: TGTGCCAGCTCACCACGGGGGGGGGACAGTTCGGACTATGGCTACACCTTC. Together with reference TRBV18 and TRBJ1-2, the CDR3 gives the full variable domain: NAGVMQNPRHLVRRRGQEARLRCSPMKGHSHVYWYRQLPEEGLKFMVYLQKENIIDESGMPKERFSAEFPKEGPSILRIQQVVRGDSAAYFCASSPRGGDSSDYGYTFGSGTRLTVV.